This entry is about one T cell receptor beta chain. What it recognizes is unknown. Unique molecular identifiers were carried by the TCR beta cDNA libraries. MiXCR, run by TCRdb on the PCR reads, gives a single entry per CDR3 protein. The table has about 540,000 distinct CDR3 sequences, approximately 34% seen once. This entry belongs to a study of post-analysis software for immune sequencing data. Study background: Both relapsing-remitting and secondary progressive multiple sclerosis featured among the disease courses, as did progressive-relapsing multiple sclerosis.

V shed 8 bases and J shed 4 bases, with 17 bases lying between them. CDR1 is SQVTM and CDR2 is ANQGSEA in the germline V gene. There are 13 residues in the CDR3. The study's findings and limits: TRBV5-6, TRBV5-1 and TRBV20-1 were among five TRBV segments more frequent in patients than controls.

The chain carries TRBV29-1 and TRBJ1-1; a possible D gene is TRBD1 (6 bases). The sample taken for sequencing was blood. This clonotype originated in a girl aged 2 to 17 with multiple sclerosis. The CDR3 DNA reads TGCAGCACCAAGGGGGGCGAGGGCACTGAAGCTTTCTTT. It yields the protein CSTKGGEGTEAFF.